This TCR beta chain was recorded in a study of T cells in Graves' hyperthyroidism and ophthalmopathy. Amplification of TCR beta CDR3 regions used RNA as the template. First-round RT-PCR targeting the TCR CDR3 was performed with the HTBI primer set. MiXCR, applied by TCRdb to the multiplex PCR reads, yields one record per CDR3 protein. The sample holds about 570,000 distinct CDR3 sequences; 12% to 15% are singletons and the top ten take about 15%. Study-wide results and limits: Separation of ophthalmopathy from stable hyperthyroidism was achieved by a 13 V-J model.

This clonotype was seen a few times. No antigen is known for it. Recently diagnosed hyperthyroidism of less than 2 months' duration affected patients aged 18 to 65. Exclusions: uncontrolled infection, other autoimmune disease, pregnancy, lactation. It was roughly 10 ml of fresh peripheral blood that supplied the PBMCs. The germline V gene has CDR1 LGHDT and CDR2 YNNKEL (reference sequence). Trimming cost V 3 bases and J 4 bases; bases outside gene matches: 3. The CDR3 is 14 residues long. The chain has TRBV3-1 and TRBJ2-7; 10 nucleotides match TRBD2. Sequencing was done on a sample of blood. The receptor was isolated from a woman between 40 and 55 years old with Graves' hyperthyroidism. CDR3: CASSHLAGAYEQYF. CDR3 coding DNA: TGTGCCAGCAGCCACCTAGCGGGAGCTTACGAGCAGTACTTC.